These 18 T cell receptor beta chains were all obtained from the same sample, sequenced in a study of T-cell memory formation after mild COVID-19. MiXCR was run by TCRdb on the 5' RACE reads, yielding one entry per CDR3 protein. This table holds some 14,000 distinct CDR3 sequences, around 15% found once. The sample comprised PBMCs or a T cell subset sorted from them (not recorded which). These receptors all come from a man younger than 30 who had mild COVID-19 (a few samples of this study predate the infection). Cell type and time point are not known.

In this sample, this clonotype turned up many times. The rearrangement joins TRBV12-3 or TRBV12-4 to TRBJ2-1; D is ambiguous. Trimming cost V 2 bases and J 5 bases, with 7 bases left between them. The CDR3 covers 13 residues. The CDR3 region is CASSLLVNNEQFF. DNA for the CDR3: TGTGCCAGCAGTTTACTAGTTAACAATGAGCAGTTCTTC.

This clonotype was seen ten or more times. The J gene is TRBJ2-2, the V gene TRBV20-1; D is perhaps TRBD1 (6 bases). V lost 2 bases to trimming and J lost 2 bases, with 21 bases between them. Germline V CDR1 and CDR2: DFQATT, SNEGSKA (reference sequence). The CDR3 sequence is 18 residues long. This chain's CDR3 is CSARPQGFVDLNTGELFF. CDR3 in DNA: TGCAGTGCTAGACCACAGGGATTTGTGGACCTTAACACCGGGGAGCTGTTTTTT.

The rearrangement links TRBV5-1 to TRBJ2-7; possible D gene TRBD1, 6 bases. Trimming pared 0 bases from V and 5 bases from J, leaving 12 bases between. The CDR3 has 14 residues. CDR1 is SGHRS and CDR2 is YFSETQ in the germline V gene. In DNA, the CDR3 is TGCGCCAGCAGCTTGGGGGACACAGGGAACGAGCAGTACTTC. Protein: CASSLGDTGNEQYF.

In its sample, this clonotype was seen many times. The CDR3 reads CASSLMVWQGADTGELFF. CDR3 sequence (DNA): TGTGCCAGCAGTTTAATGGTCTGGCAGGGGGCAGACACCGGGGAGCTGTTTTTT. The rearrangement joins TRBV27 to TRBJ2-2; TRBD1 agrees at 8 bases. CDR1 is MNHEY, CDR2 SMNVEV, per germline (reference sequence). Trimming removed 2 bases from V and 3 bases from J; junction bases left unmatched: 11. The CDR3 is 18 residues long.

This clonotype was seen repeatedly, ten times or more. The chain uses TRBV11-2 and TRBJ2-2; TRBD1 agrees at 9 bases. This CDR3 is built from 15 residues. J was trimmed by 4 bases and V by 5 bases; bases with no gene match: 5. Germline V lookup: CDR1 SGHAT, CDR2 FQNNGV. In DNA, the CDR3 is TGTGCCAGCAGCCAGGGACAGGGTGGCACCGGGGAGCTGTTTTTT. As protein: CASSQGQGGTGELFF.

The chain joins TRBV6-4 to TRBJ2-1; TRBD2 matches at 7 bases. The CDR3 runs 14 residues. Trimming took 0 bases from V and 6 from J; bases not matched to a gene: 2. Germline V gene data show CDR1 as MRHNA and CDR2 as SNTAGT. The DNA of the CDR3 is TGTGCCAGCAGTGACTCCGGGGGGAGCAATGAGCAGTTCTTC. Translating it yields CASSDSGGSNEQFF.

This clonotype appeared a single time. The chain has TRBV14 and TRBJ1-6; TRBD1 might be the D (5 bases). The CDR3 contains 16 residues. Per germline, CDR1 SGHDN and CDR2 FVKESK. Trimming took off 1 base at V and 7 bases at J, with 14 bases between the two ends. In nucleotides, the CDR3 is TGTGCCAGCAGCCAAGTAGCGGGGGACGGGAATTCACCCCTCCACTTT. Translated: CASSQVAGDGNSPLHF. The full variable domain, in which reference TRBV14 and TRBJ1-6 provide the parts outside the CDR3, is EAGVTQFPSHSVIEKGQTVTLRCDPISGHDNLYWYRRVMGKEIKFLLHFVKESKQDESGMPNNRFLAERTGGTYSTLKVQPAELEDSGVYFCASSQVAGDGNSPLHFGNGTRLTVT.

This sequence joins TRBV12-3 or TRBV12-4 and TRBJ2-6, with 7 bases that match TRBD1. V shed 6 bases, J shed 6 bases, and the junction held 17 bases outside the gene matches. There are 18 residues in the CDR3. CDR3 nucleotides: TGTGCCAGCAGCCCCGAGGGAGACAGGGACAGTTTGGCCAACGTCCTGACTTTC. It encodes CASSPEGDRDSLANVLTF.

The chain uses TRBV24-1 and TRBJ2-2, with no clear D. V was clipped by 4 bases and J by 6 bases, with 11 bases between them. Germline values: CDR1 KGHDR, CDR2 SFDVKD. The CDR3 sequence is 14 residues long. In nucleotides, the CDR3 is TGTGCCACCAGTGAAGCTGAACCTCCCGGGGAGCTGTTTTTT. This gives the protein CATSEAEPPGELFF.

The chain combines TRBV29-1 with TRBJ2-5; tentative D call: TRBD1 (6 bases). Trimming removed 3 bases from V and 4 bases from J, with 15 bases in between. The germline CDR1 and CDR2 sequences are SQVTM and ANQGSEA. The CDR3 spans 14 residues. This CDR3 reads CSVEMQGIGETQYF. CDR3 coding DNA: TGCAGCGTTGAGATGCAGGGGATAGGAGAGACCCAGTACTTC.

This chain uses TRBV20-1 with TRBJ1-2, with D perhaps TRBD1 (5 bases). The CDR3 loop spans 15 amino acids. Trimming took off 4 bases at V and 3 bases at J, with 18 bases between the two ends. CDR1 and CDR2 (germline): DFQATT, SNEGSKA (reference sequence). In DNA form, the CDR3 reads TGCAGTGCTACACCTCACTTCCCGGGGGACTATGGCTACACCTTC. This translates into CSATPHFPGDYGYTF.

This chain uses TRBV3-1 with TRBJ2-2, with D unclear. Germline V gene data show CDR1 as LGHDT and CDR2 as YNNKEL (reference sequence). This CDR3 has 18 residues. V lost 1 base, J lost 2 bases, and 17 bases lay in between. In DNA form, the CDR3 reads TGTGCCAGCAGCCAAGTAATCCCACGGCTGTCTAACACCGGGGAGCTGTTTTTT. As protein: CASSQVIPRLSNTGELFF.

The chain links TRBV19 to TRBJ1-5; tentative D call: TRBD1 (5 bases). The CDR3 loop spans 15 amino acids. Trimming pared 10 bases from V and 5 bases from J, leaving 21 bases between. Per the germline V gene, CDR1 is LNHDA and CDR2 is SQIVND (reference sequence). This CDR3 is CATEYGGFGDQPQHF. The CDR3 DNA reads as TGTGCCACCGAGTATGGGGGGTTTGGGGATCAGCCCCAGCATTTT.

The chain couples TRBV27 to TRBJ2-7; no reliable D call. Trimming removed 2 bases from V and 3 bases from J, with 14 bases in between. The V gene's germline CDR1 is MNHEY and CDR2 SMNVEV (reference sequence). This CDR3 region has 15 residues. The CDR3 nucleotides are TGTGCCAGCAGTTTAGCCCCAACCGCGGTCTACGAGCAGTACTTC. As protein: CASSLAPTAVYEQYF.

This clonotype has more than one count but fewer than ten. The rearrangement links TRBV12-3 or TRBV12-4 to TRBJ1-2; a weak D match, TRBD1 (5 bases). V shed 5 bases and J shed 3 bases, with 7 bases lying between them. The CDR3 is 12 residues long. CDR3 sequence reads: CASSGTDYGYTF. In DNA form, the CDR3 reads TGTGCCAGCAGTGGGACGGACTATGGCTACACCTTC.

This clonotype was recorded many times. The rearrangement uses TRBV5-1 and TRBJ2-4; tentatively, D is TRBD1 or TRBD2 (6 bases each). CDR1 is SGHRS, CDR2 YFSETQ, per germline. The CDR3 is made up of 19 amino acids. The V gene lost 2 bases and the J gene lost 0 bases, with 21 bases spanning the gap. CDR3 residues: CASSLTPWGAGLAKNIQYF. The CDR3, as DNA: TGCGCCAGCAGCTTAACTCCTTGGGGGGCGGGACTAGCCAAAAACATTCAGTACTTC.

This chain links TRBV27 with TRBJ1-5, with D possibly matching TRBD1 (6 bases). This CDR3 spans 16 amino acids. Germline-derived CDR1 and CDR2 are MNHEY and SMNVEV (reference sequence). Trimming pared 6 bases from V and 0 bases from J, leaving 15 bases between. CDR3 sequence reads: CASRRTAIYSNQPQHF. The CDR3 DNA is TGTGCCAGCAGACGGACAGCCATCTATAGCAATCAGCCCCAGCATTTT.

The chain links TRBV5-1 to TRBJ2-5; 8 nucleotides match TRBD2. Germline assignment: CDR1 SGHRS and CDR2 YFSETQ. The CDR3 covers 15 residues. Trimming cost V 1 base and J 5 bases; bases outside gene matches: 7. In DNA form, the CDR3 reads TGCGCCAGCAGCTTGCTTGGGACTAGGGAGGAGACCCAGTACTTC. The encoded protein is CASSLLGTREETQYF.